This record looks at one TCR beta chain sequence and its context. MiXCR, applied by TCRdb to the 5' RACE reads, yields one record per CDR3 protein. Of around 63,000 distinct CDR3 sequences in the sample, around 15% are singletons; the top ten hold approximately 4.7%. The sample is drawn from a study of T cells of healthy individuals. There are 16 residues in the CDR3. The V segment lost 7 bases and the J segment 2 bases; nucleotides outside the gene matches: 7. The chain employs TRBV12-3 or TRBV12-4 and TRBJ1-5; 11 bases align to TRBD1. This TCR came from a human donor in good health. This CDR3 is CASNLWTGGRNQPQHF. CDR3 DNA sequence: TGTGCCAGCAATCTTTGGACAGGGGGCCGCAATCAGCCCCAGCATTTT.